This paragraph covers one T cell receptor (beta chain) sequence. Only a few counts were recorded for this clonotype. The specificity of this receptor is unknown. Base qualities are not at hand, and no much larger clone is one base apart. This sample stems from a study of post-analysis software for immune sequencing data (dated by TCRdb to about 2015). Describing the broader study: The recorded disease courses included relapsing-remitting, secondary progressive and progressive-relapsing multiple sclerosis, and some patients had no subtype annotation. The patient repertoires were compared against roughly 12 previously published healthy control repertoires obtained from donors aged 6 to 25 years. A subset of samples was prepared in parallel using single-end sample barcoding, then pooled and co-amplified after Illumina adapter ligation.

V is cut by 10 bases and J by 6 bases, and the space between the germline ends is 11 bases. CDR1 and CDR2 are drawn from the germline V gene: ENHRY, SYGVKD. Reading from cysteine to phenylalanine, the CDR3 counts 11 amino acids. Only CDR3 DNA remains: 33 bases, in frame from the first base. What the authors observed across the whole study: The control group was slightly older than the multiple sclerosis patient group. A few TRBV segments, including TRBV5-6, TRBV5-1 and TRBV20-1, were significantly more frequent in patients than controls. Multiple sclerosis patients had significantly lower normalized Chao1 diversity than controls, a result that suggests substantial peripheral T-cell clonal expansion. Direct clustering with F measure showed strong co-clustering of samples prepared in the same batch, prompting a batch-effect correction.

According to the study, the label for this sample's time point signals: second blood draw from one MS patient after hematopoietic stem cell transplantation. To demonstrate the VDJtools post-analysis software, the study profiled TCR beta repertoires from the peripheral blood of about a dozen young patients with multiple sclerosis. Multiple sclerosis patients were children and adolescents aged about 6 to 16 years. The library was built by means of PCR. For sequencing, an Illumina HiSeq 2500 was employed. Unique molecular identifiers were incorporated into TCR beta cDNA libraries to reduce PCR and sequencing biases. Per 1 to 10 million input T cells, 500,000 or so cDNA molecules were obtained, such that each molecule approximated one T cell. The patient libraries were prepared and sequenced using the same protocol as the earlier healthy control dataset. Samples belonging to the same batch were prepared together, multiplexed and sequenced on a shared HiSeq lane. The original methods were these. MIGEC handled the raw barcoded reads, throwing out single-read molecular identifier groups before consensus assembly and CDR3 extraction. Clonotype tables were post-analysed with VDJtools, normalizing diversity by down-sampling all datasets to the smallest sample size. In repertoire overlap clustering, CDR3 amino acid sequences, but not nucleotide sequences, were matched to correct batch-related cross-sample contamination. The raw public data were reprocessed by TCRdb itself: fastp quality trimming at Q25, MiXCR clonotype calling, in-frame beta chains only. Rows are unified per CDR3 protein, each entry keeping the most common DNA and genes. The authors' filters were not applied to this entry. The sample has under 200,000 distinct CDR3 sequences on record, 30% to 45% of them singletons. 25% to 35% of the sample rests with the top ten.

This specimen was blood, taken after autologous hematopoietic stem cell transplantation. The chain uses TRBV10-3 and TRBJ2-3; the D gene assignment is ambiguous. The receptor's source is a girl between 5 and 17 years old with multiple sclerosis. Donor details come from another sample of the same person, matched by shared clones. The nucleotide sequence is given as TGTGCCAGCGATTCTGGGGATACGCAGTATTTT. Translation gives CASDSGDTQYF.